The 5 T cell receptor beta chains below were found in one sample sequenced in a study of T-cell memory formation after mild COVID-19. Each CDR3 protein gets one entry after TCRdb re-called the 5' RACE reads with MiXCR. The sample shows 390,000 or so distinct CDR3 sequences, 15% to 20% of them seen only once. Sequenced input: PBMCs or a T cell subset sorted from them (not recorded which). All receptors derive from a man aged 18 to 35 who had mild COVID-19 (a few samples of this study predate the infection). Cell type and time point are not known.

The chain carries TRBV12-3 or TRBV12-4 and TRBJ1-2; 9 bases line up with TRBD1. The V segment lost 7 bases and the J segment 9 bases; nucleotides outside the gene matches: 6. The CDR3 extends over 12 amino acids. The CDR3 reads CASTPGQGSYTF. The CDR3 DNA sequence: TGTGCCAGCACCCCGGGACAGGGTAGCTACACCTTC.

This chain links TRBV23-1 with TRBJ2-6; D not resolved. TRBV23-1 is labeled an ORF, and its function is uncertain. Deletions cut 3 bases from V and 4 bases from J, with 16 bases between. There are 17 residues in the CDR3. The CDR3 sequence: CASSHRSRSWGANVLTF. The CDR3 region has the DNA TGCGCCAGCAGTCATAGGAGCAGGAGTTGGGGGGCCAACGTCCTGACTTTC.

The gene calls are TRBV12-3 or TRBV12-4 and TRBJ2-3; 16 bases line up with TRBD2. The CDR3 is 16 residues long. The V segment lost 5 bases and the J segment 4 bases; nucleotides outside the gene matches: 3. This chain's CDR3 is CASSPGTSGGADTQYF. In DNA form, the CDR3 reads TGTGCCAGCAGTCCGGGGACTAGCGGGGGGGCAGATACGCAGTATTTT.

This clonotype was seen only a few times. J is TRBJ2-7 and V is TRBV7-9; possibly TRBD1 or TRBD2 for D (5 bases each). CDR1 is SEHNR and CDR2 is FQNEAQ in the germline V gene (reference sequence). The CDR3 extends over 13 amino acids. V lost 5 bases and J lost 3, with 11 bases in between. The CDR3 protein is CASSRDVYYEQYF. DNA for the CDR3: TGTGCCAGCAGCCGGGACGTATACTACGAGCAGTACTTC.

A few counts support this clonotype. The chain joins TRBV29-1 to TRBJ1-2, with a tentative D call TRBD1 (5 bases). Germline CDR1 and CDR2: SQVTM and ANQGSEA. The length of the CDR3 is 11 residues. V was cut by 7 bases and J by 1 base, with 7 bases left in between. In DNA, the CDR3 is TGCAGCGCGACAGTTAACTATGGCTACACCTTC. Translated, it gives CSATVNYGYTF.